The 26 T cell receptor beta chains below were found in one sample sequenced in a study of T cell responses to AZD1222 COVID-19 vaccine. Here immunoSEQ multiplex PCR was the method, and the copy in TCRdb shows in-frame clones only, minus some. This sample has 140,000 to 150,000 clones; about 89% occur once, and the top ten carry roughly 2.8%. The sample here was peripheral blood, taken on day 0 of MenACWY control vaccination. These receptors were taken from an adult in good health.

The chain employs TRBV24-1 and TRBJ1-5, with 8 bases that match TRBD1. Trimming at V came to 12 bases and at J to 5 bases, leaving 8 bases not matched to a gene. Germline V gives CDR1 KGHDR, CDR2 SFDVKD. CDR3 length: 13 amino acids. CDR3 nucleotides: TGTGCCCCCCCCGGACAGGGTCATCAGCCCCAGCATTTT. It is translated as CAPPGQGHQPQHF.

This chain connects TRBV5-1 to TRBJ1-1, with D unresolved. This CDR3 spans 14 amino acids. Germline V gives CDR1 SGHRS, CDR2 YFSETQ. Trimming took off 4 bases at V and 0 bases at J, with 10 bases between the two ends. DNA of the CDR3: TGCGCCAGCAGCCAAGACACCCTGAACACTGAAGCTTTCTTT. Residues: CASSQDTLNTEAFF.

The chain recombines TRBV29-1 with TRBJ2-7; perhaps TRBD2 as D (6 bases). Germline CDR1 and CDR2: SQVTM and ANQGSEA. V was shortened by 4 bases and J by 2 bases, with 15 bases between the two germline ends. The CDR3 length is 14 residues. CDR3 amino acids: CSVVEGGRAYEQYF. The CDR3 DNA is TGCAGCGTTGTGGAGGGCGGGCGCGCCTACGAGCAGTACTTC.

The V call is TRBV7-6, the J call TRBJ2-1; D remains ambiguous. Trimming took 1 base from V and 2 from J, leaving 12 bases between them. This CDR3 contains 16 residues. CDR1 is SGHVS and CDR2 is FNYEAQ in the germline V gene. The CDR3 reads CASSLVFMGAYNEQFF. The CDR3 coding sequence is TGTGCCAGCAGCTTAGTGTTCATGGGCGCCTACAATGAGCAGTTCTTC.

This clone was observed a few times. In DNA form, the CDR3 reads TGTGCCAGCAGCCTCAGACTCAACTCCTACGAGCAGTACTTC. This gives the protein CASSLRLNSYEQYF. This rearrangement joins TRBV6-6 to TRBJ2-7; unclear D gene. CDR1 and CDR2 from the germline V gene are MNHNY and SVGAGI (reference sequence). V gave up 6 bases and J gave up 0 bases, with 12 bases separating them. The CDR3 contains 14 residues.

J is TRBJ2-7 and V is TRBV18; TRBD1 matches 9 bases. Germline trimming cut 1 base from V and 1 base from J; bases unmatched to any gene: 2. The CDR3 consists of 15 residues. Germline V gene data show CDR1 as KGHSH and CDR2 as LQKENI. The CDR3 coding sequence is TGTGCCAGCTCACCACGAGGGACAGGGTCCTACGAGCAGTACTTC. Its translation is CASSPRGTGSYEQYF.

Comments on this clone: The germline gene is not matched at one end of the junction; a read error may be the cause. The chain joins TRBV19 to TRBJ2-4; no clear D. CDR3 length equals 15 residues. Germline V gene sequence: CDR1 LNHDA, CDR2 SQIVND (reference sequence). The CDR3 is CASSRGGQARNIQYF. The CDR3, as DNA: TGTGCCAGTAGTAGAGGTGGTCAAGCCAGAAACATTCAGTACTTC.

J is TRBJ2-7 and V is TRBV30; 9 nucleotides agree with TRBD2. Trimming at V came to 2 bases and at J to 3 bases, leaving 8 bases not matched to a gene. This CDR3 region has 15 residues. CDR1 is GTSNPN, CDR2 SVGIG, per germline (reference sequence). The CDR3 nucleotides are TGTGCCTGGAGTAGAGGTGGCGGGAGGGACTACGAGCAGTACTTC. Protein product: CAWSRGGGRDYEQYF.

V is TRBV7-2 and J is TRBJ1-5; the D gene is possibly TRBD1 (5 bases). V was cut by 4 bases and J by 3 bases, with 22 bases left in between. The V gene's germline CDR1 is SGHTA and CDR2 FQGNSA. The CDR3 runs to 18 residues. The CDR3 coding sequence is TGTGCCAGCAGCTCCCGAGGGCGCAGGGAAGTAAACAATCAGCCCCAGCATTTT. This translates into CASSSRGRREVNNQPQHF.

J is TRBJ1-3 and V is TRBV7-3; D is unclear. The CDR3 spans 13 residues. CDR1 is SGHTA and CDR2 is FQGTGA in the germline V gene. The V end was cut by 5 bases, the J end by 4 bases, with 9 bases between. CDR3 DNA: TGTGCCAGCAGCCAAGACCCGGGAAACACCATATATTTT. This sequence encodes CASSQDPGNTIYF. Using reference TRBV7-3 and TRBJ1-3 for the parts outside the CDR3, the full variable domain is GAGVSQTPSNKVTEKGKYVELRCDPISGHTALYWYRQSLGQGPEFLIYFQGTGAADDSGLPNDRFFAVRPEGSVSTLKIQRTERGDSAVYLCASSQDPGNTIYFGEGSWLTVV.

The chain is built from TRBV28 and TRBJ2-1, with a weak D call TRBD1 (6 bases). The ends were cut back, 10 bases at V and 0 bases at J, with 10 bases in the middle. CDR1 is MDHEN, CDR2 SYDVKM, per germline. The CDR3 covers 13 residues. DNA for the CDR3: TGTGCCACCACAGGGCGCTCCTACAATGAGCAGTTCTTC. It encodes CATTGRSYNEQFF.

The chain carries TRBV15 and TRBJ1-1; D possibly corresponds to TRBD1 (6 bases). Trimming cost V 0 bases and J 7 bases, with 12 bases left between them. CDR1 LNHNV and CDR2 YYDKDF come from the germline V gene (reference sequence). This CDR3 contains 14 residues. The CDR3 loop is CATSRDVTGDEAFF. In DNA form, the CDR3 reads TGTGCCACCAGCAGAGATGTGACAGGCGATGAAGCTTTCTTT. Together with reference TRBV15 and TRBJ1-1, the CDR3 gives the full variable domain: DAMVIQNPRYQVTQFGKPVTLSCSQTLNHNVMYWYQQKSSQAPKLLFHYYDKDFNNEADTPDNFQSRRPNTSFCFLDIRSPGLGDTAMYLCATSRDVTGDEAFFGQGTRLTVV.

The chain couples TRBV6-5 to TRBJ1-6; a weak D match, TRBD1 (6 bases). Looked up from germline, CDR1 is MNHEY and CDR2 is SVGAGI. The CDR3 totals 16 residues. Trimming took off 0 bases at V and 7 bases at J, with 13 bases between the two ends. The CDR3 region has the DNA TGTGCCAGCAGTTACTCGAAAGTAACAGGGAATTCACCCCTCCACTTT. It yields the protein CASSYSKVTGNSPLHF.

The gene calls are TRBV6-5 and TRBJ1-1; no definite D call. In germline, CDR1 is MNHEY, CDR2 SVGAGI. V was clipped by 6 bases and J by 6 bases, with 14 bases between them. The CDR3 loop spans 13 amino acids. The CDR3 region is CASSPLELAEAFF. As DNA, the CDR3 is TGTGCCAGCAGCCCATTAGAGTTAGCTGAAGCTTTCTTT.

The chain joins TRBV6-5 to TRBJ1-4; D gene ambiguous. Trimming left V 5 bases short and J 0 bases short, with 10 bases between. Germline V gene lookup returns CDR1 MNHEY and CDR2 SVGAGI. The CDR3 is 15 residues long. The CDR3 DNA reads TGTGCCAGCAGTCTAACAGTGACAACTAATGAAAAACTGTTTTTT. Translation gives CASSLTVTTNEKLFF.

The chain links TRBV5-4 to TRBJ1-4, with a weak D call TRBD1 (6 bases). Trimming cost V 6 bases and J 2 bases, with 17 bases left between them. This CDR3 spans 16 amino acids. CDR1 is SGHNT and CDR2 is YYREEE in the germline V gene (reference sequence). CDR3 residues: CASTPERGGTNEKLFF. In nucleotides, the CDR3 is TGTGCCAGCACCCCTGAAAGGGGGGGGACTAATGAAAAACTGTTTTTT.

The chain links TRBV6-5 to TRBJ2-7, with D tentatively TRBD1 (5 bases). The germline V and J ends were trimmed by 6 bases and 2 bases, with 17 bases remaining between them. The germline CDR1 and CDR2 sequences are MNHEY and SVGAGI. The CDR3 consists of 15 residues. The CDR3 sequence is CASRTLGRPPYEQYF. In DNA, the CDR3 is TGTGCCAGCAGGACTCTGGGGCGACCCCCCTACGAGCAGTACTTC.

The chain is built from TRBV4-1 and TRBJ2-2; 11 bases are shared with TRBD1. The CDR3 extends over 16 amino acids. V shed 4 bases and J 7 bases; nucleotides not matched to a gene: 8. CDR1 and CDR2 (germline): MGHRA, YSYEKL. The CDR3 reads CASSPLGQGADGELFF. The CDR3 DNA follows: TGCGCCAGCAGCCCCCTCGGACAGGGGGCCGACGGGGAGCTGTTTTTT.

The chain recombines TRBV2 with TRBJ1-3, with TRBD1 identical over 11 bases. Trimming cost V 3 bases and J 3 bases; bases outside gene matches: 4. CDR3 length equals 16 residues. CDR1 SNHLY and CDR2 FYNNEI come from the germline V gene. The CDR3 region is CASSERTGGLGNTIYF. In DNA, the CDR3 is TGTGCCAGCAGTGAGAGGACAGGGGGCCTTGGAAACACCATATATTTT. The variable domain in full, with the rest retrieved from reference TRBV2 and TRBJ1-3, is EPEVTQTPSHQVTQMGQEVILRCVPISNHLYFYWYRQILGQKVEFLVSFYNNEISEKSEIFDDQFSVERPDGSNFTLKIRSTKLEDSAMYFCASSERTGGLGNTIYFGEGSWLTVV.

The chain couples TRBV3-1 (or the pseudogene TRBV3-2) to TRBJ1-6, with D unclear. Trimming took off 1 base at V and 6 bases at J, with 19 bases between the two ends. The CDR3 is 18 residues long. Per germline, CDR1 LGHDT and CDR2 YNNKEL (reference sequence). DNA for the CDR3: TGTGCCAGCAGCCAAGCTCTTGGCAGCTGGGGTCTTAATTCACCCCTCCACTTT. Translated, it gives CASSQALGSWGLNSPLHF.

Remarks on this clone: The sample holds other DNA sequences that translate to the same CDR3. The chain combines TRBV18 with TRBJ2-7; tentative D call: TRBD2 (5 bases). The CDR3 totals 12 residues. V was trimmed by 3 bases and J by 3 bases, leaving 6 bases between them. Germline CDR1 and CDR2: KGHSH and LQKENI. CDR3 DNA sequence: TGTGCCAGCTCACCGGCGGGCTACGAGCAGTACTTC. It specifies CASSPAGYEQYF.

The table lists this clone with a count of one. The chain employs TRBV24-1 and TRBJ2-3; D is undetermined. The CDR3 has 13 residues. The germline CDR1 and CDR2 sequences are KGHDR and SFDVKD. Trimming left V 5 bases short and J 2 bases short, with 7 bases between. In DNA, the CDR3 is TGTGCCACCAGTGCAACTAACACAGATACGCAGTATTTT. Its translation is CATSATNTDTQYF.

This chain links TRBV27 with TRBJ2-3, with D perhaps matching TRBD2 (6 bases). V gave up 2 bases and J gave up 3 bases, with 15 bases separating them. CDR1 is MNHEY, CDR2 SMNVEV, per germline (reference sequence). This CDR3 contains 16 residues. As DNA, the CDR3 is TGTGCCAGCAGTTTACCCCTCCGGGAGAGGACAGATACGCAGTATTTT. Amino acid sequence: CASSLPLRERTDTQYF.

The chain combines TRBV18 with TRBJ2-7; a weak D match, TRBD2 (6 bases). The V gene's germline CDR1 is KGHSH and CDR2 LQKENI. The CDR3 extends over 12 amino acids. Trimming took off 2 bases at V and 6 bases at J, with 8 bases between the two ends. The CDR3 nucleotides are TGTGCCAGCTCACCAGGAGGGTTCGAGCAGTACTTC. It yields the protein CASSPGGFEQYF. Complete variable domain (other parts from reference TRBV18 and TRBJ2-7): NAGVMQNPRHLVRRRGQEARLRCSPMKGHSHVYWYRQLPEEGLKFMVYLQKENIIDESGMPKERFSAEFPKEGPSILRIQQVVRGDSAAYFCASSPGGFEQYFGPGTRLTVT.

The chain joins TRBV6-4 to TRBJ1-1; D is perhaps TRBD1 (6 bases). The germline CDR1 and CDR2 sequences are MRHNA and SNTAGT. Trimming took off 4 bases at V and 11 bases at J, with 14 bases between the two ends. The CDR3 covers 12 residues. Here the CDR3 reads CASSVPGAGAFF. CDR3 DNA: TGTGCCAGCAGTGTCCCAGGGGCGGGGGCTTTCTTT.

The chain recombines TRBV18 with TRBJ1-2; D gene ambiguous. The CDR3 runs to 14 residues. Looked up from germline, CDR1 is KGHSH and CDR2 is LQKENI. V was trimmed by 3 bases and J by 1 base, leaving 9 bases between them. CDR3 nucleotides: TGTGCCAGCTCACCCTACAGAGATAACTATGGCTACACCTTC. Translating gives CASSPYRDNYGYTF. Supplemented by reference TRBV18 and TRBJ1-2, the full variable domain reads NAGVMQNPRHLVRRRGQEARLRCSPMKGHSHVYWYRQLPEEGLKFMVYLQKENIIDESGMPKERFSAEFPKEGPSILRIQQVVRGDSAAYFCASSPYRDNYGYTFGSGTRLTVV.